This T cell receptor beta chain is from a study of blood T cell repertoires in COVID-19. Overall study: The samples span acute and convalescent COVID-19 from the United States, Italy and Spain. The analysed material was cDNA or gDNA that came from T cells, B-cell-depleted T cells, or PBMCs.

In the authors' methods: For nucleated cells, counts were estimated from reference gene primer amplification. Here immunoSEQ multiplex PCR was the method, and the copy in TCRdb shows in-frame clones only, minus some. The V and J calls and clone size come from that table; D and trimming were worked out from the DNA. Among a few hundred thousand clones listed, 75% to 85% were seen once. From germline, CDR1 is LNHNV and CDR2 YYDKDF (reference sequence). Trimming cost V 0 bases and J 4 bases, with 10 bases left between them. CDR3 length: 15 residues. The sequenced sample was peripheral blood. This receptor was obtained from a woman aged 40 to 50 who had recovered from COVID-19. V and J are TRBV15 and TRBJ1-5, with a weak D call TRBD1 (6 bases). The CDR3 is CATSRDLGANQPQHF. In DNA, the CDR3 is TGTGCCACCAGCAGAGATTTGGGGGCGAATCAGCCCCAGCATTTT.